The next 21 T cell receptor beta chains were all read from a single sample in a study of T-cell memory formation after mild COVID-19. TCRdb fed the 5' RACE reads into MiXCR, producing one record per CDR3 protein. This sample carries hundreds of thousands of distinct CDR3 sequences, less than 20% of them seen once, and the ten largest clones take over 2%. The sample consisted of PBMCs or a T cell subset sorted from them (not recorded which). The origin of the receptors is an adult woman who had mild COVID-19 (a few samples of this study predate the infection). Cell type and time point are not known.

The table lists this clonotype with a few counts. V and J are TRBV12-3 or TRBV12-4 and TRBJ1-1; D is unresolved. The CDR3 is 14 residues long. Trimming removed 5 bases from V and 3 bases from J, with 13 bases in between. CDR3 nucleotides: TGTGCCAGCAGTCTCAGGCCTGGGGACACTGAAGCTTTCTTT. It specifies CASSLRPGDTEAFF.

J is TRBJ2-7 and V is TRBV6-2 or TRBV6-3, with TRBD1 matching over 8 bases. Trimming took 10 bases from V and 3 from J; bases not matched to a gene: 11. The length of the CDR3 is 14 residues. Germline CDR1 reads MNHEY; CDR2 reads SVGEGT. Here the CDR3 DNA reads TGTGCCACCCGGGTGTGGACAGGGAACTACGAGCAGTACTTC. It codes for CATRVWTGNYEQYF.

This chain links TRBV7-9 with TRBJ2-1; perhaps D is TRBD1 or TRBD2 (5 bases each). Germline lookup yields CDR1 SEHNR and CDR2 FQNEAQ (reference sequence). This CDR3 has 16 amino acids. V lost 5 bases, J lost 3 bases, and 17 bases lay in between. The CDR3 region is CASSPPRGELYNEQFF. The DNA of the CDR3 is TGTGCCAGCAGCCCCCCTAGAGGGGAACTCTACAATGAGCAGTTCTTC.

This clonotype has more than one count but fewer than ten. The V gene is TRBV9, the J gene TRBJ1-4; 9 nucleotides line up with TRBD1. Germline values: CDR1 SGDLS, CDR2 YYNGEE. V lost 6 bases, J lost 5 bases, and 8 bases stayed unmatched. The CDR3 is made up of 15 amino acids. The CDR3 coding sequence is TGTGCCAGCACCCGCTTCGGGACAGGGAATGAAAAACTGTTTTTT. It specifies CASTRFGTGNEKLFF.

This clonotype was observed a few times. J is TRBJ1-4 and V is TRBV20-1, with 7 bases fitting TRBD1. Germline trimming cut 4 bases from V and 7 bases from J; bases unmatched to any gene: 12. Per the germline V gene, CDR1 is DFQATT and CDR2 is SNEGSKA (reference sequence). The CDR3 sequence is 15 residues long. As DNA, the CDR3 is TGCAGTGCTACGAAGACAGGGATCGTTGGTGAAAAACTGTTTTTT. Protein sequence: CSATKTGIVGEKLFF.

This clonotype was seen more than once but under ten times. The rearrangement joins TRBV12-3 or TRBV12-4 to TRBJ1-1, with D possibly being TRBD1 (5 bases). The CDR3 extends over 14 amino acids. Trimming stripped 0 bases from V and 3 bases from J, with 8 bases between. CDR3 loop: CASSLATGDTEAFF. The CDR3 DNA is TGTGCCAGCAGTTTAGCCACAGGTGACACTGAAGCTTTCTTT.

The CDR3 here is CSAIQDRVYTEAFF. CDR3 nucleotides: TGCAGTGCTATACAGGACAGGGTGTACACTGAAGCTTTCTTT. The chain couples TRBV20-1 to TRBJ1-1; 8 nucleotides line up with TRBD1. CDR3 size: 14 residues. CDR1 and CDR2 from the germline V gene are DFQATT and SNEGSKA (reference sequence). The ends lost 4 bases at V and 3 bases at J; junction bases unmatched: 7.

In this sample, this clonotype turned up many times. This chain uses TRBV5-4 with TRBJ2-2; D ambiguous. Between the trimmed V and J ends, which lost 5 bases and 3 bases, there was a span of 14 bases. Germline loops: CDR1 SGHNT, CDR2 YYREEE (reference sequence). The CDR3 sequence is 15 residues long. The CDR3 reads CASSRTGLDTGELFF. The CDR3 region has the DNA TGTGCCAGCAGTCGTACCGGCCTCGACACCGGGGAGCTGTTTTTT.

This clonotype was seen more than once but under ten times. The genes are TRBV12-3 or TRBV12-4 and TRBJ2-5; 9 bases agree with TRBD2. The CDR3 covers 15 residues. J was trimmed by 6 bases and V by 5 bases; bases with no gene match: 10. Written as DNA, the CDR3 is TGTGCCAGCAGTATACTAGCGGGCTTTTTTCAGACCCAGTACTTC. This codes for CASSILAGFFQTQYF.

The CDR3 nucleotides read TGTGCCAGCAGCTCCCAGACAGGGCGTGCCCAGTACTTC. Protein: CASSSQTGRAQYF. The chain is built from TRBV7-2 and TRBJ2-5; 7 nucleotides line up with TRBD1. V lost 4 bases and J lost 9; bases outside the gene matches: 8. Germline V gives CDR1 SGHTA, CDR2 FQGNSA. The CDR3 extends over 13 amino acids.

The J gene is TRBJ2-1, the V gene TRBV18; 9 bases map to TRBD1. The CDR3 runs to 17 residues. In germline, CDR1 is KGHSH, CDR2 LQKENI. The V and J ends lost 2 bases and 6 bases, in that order; junction bases with no gene match: 11. CDR3 in amino acids: CASSPRTGQGYGNEQFF. For the CDR3, the DNA is TGTGCCAGCTCACCAAGGACGGGACAGGGATACGGCAATGAGCAGTTCTTC. Full variable domain (rest looked up from reference TRBV18 and TRBJ2-1): NAGVMQNPRHLVRRRGQEARLRCSPMKGHSHVYWYRQLPEEGLKFMVYLQKENIIDESGMPKERFSAEFPKEGPSILRIQQVVRGDSAAYFCASSPRTGQGYGNEQFFGPGTRLTVL.

The rearrangement uses TRBV27 and TRBJ1-1; possibly TRBD1 for D (5 bases). CDR3 size: 17 residues. Trimming shortened V by 1 base and J by 0 bases, and 15 bases separated the two germline ends. In germline, CDR1 is MNHEY, CDR2 SMNVEV (reference sequence). The CDR3 DNA follows: TGTGCCAGCAGTTTATACGGCAGAGGGGATCTGAACACTGAAGCTTTCTTT. Translated, it gives CASSLYGRGDLNTEAFF.

This chain uses TRBV11-2 with TRBJ2-1, with TRBD2 matching over 9 bases. V was pared by 2 bases and J by 0 bases, with 5 bases of the junction left unmatched. The V gene's germline CDR1 is SGHAT and CDR2 FQNNGV. The length of the CDR3 is 17 residues. The CDR3 nucleotides read TGTGCCAGCAGCTTACTAAGCGGGAGGAACTCCTACAATGAGCAGTTCTTC. The encoded protein is CASSLLSGRNSYNEQFF.

This sequence joins TRBV5-1 and TRBJ2-4; maybe TRBD1 (6 bases). This CDR3 spans 14 amino acids. V was trimmed by 4 bases and J by 8 bases, leaving 16 bases between them. The germline V gene encodes CDR1 SGHRS and CDR2 YFSETQ. In nucleotides, the CDR3 is TGCGCCAGCAGCCCGGACAGTTGGTCGGACATTCAGTACTTC. Protein: CASSPDSWSDIQYF.

The rearrangement uses TRBV5-1 and TRBJ1-4, with 8 nucleotides matching TRBD1. Germline CDR1 and CDR2: SGHRS and YFSETQ. The ends lost 4 bases at V and 3 bases at J; junction bases unmatched: 8. The CDR3 sequence is 16 residues long. The CDR3 loop reads CASSVGQGKANEKLFF. Here the CDR3 DNA reads TGCGCCAGCAGCGTAGGACAGGGCAAAGCTAATGAAAAACTGTTTTTT.

This clonotype was detected a few times. This chain connects TRBV7-2 to TRBJ2-1; the D is unclear. V dropped 2 bases and J dropped 4 bases, with 6 bases sitting between them. The CDR3 totals 13 residues. The V gene's germline CDR1 is SGHTA and CDR2 FQGNSA. For the CDR3, the DNA is TGTGCCAGCAGCTTAATAGCTTACAATGAGCAGTTCTTC. Protein: CASSLIAYNEQFF.

At least ten counts were recorded for this clonotype. The V and J genes are TRBV6-5 and TRBJ2-7, with D unresolved. CDR3 length equals 13 residues. The germline gives CDR1 MNHEY, CDR2 SVGAGI. The V and J ends lost 0 bases and 4 bases respectively, with 7 bases between them. CDR3 sequence: CASSYSRNYEQYF. The CDR3 bases are TGTGCCAGCAGTTACTCCAGGAATTACGAGCAGTACTTC.

This clonotype was recorded a few times. The chain combines TRBV7-2 with TRBJ1-2; D unresolved. The germline CDR1 and CDR2 sequences are SGHTA and FQGNSA. V was cut by 5 bases and J by 1 base, with 14 bases left in between. CDR3 length equals 15 residues. The CDR3 is CASSPGPGDNYGYTF. CDR3 sequence (DNA): TGTGCCAGCAGCCCCGGTCCTGGCGATAACTATGGCTACACCTTC.

This clonotype was seen more than once but under ten times. The chain uses TRBV12-5 and TRBJ2-7; D is unclear. Germline loops: CDR1 LGHNT, CDR2 FRNRAP. This CDR3 has 11 residues. Trimming removed 7 bases from V and 3 bases from J, with 7 bases in between. The CDR3 coding sequence is TGTGCTAGTGCCGTTAACTACGAGCAGTACTTC. Protein: CASAVNYEQYF.

This clonotype was recorded many times. V and J are TRBV10-3 and TRBJ2-7; 8 bases align to TRBD2. CDR3 length: 15 residues. V lost 10 bases and J lost 5; bases outside the gene matches: 16. From germline, CDR1 is ENHRY and CDR2 SYGVKD. The CDR3 sequence is CATGGGVAVNDEQYF. CDR3 in DNA: TGTGCCACGGGAGGGGGTGTGGCGGTAAATGACGAGCAGTACTTC.

The sample holds a few counts of this clonotype. This chain joins TRBV3-1 and TRBJ1-1; 7 nucleotides line up with TRBD1. V gave up 4 bases and J gave up 7 bases; unmatched junction bases: 9. This CDR3 has 14 residues. Germline lookup yields CDR1 LGHDT and CDR2 YNNKEL (reference sequence). In nucleotides, the CDR3 is TGTGCCAGCAGCCGCCACTCGGACAGGAATGAAGCTTTCTTT. As protein: CASSRHSDRNEAFF.